This is a list of T cell receptor beta chains from one sample in a study of cytomegalovirus exposure and HLA in healthy donors. Sequencing was performed with immunoSEQ multiplex PCR; in TCRdb, only in-frame clones are kept and a portion is missing. The data contain approximately 150,000 clones, about 74% of them seen just once; the ten biggest clones take up approximately 13%. Input material: PBMCs. The receptors stem from a man in his forties in good health and CMV-seropositive. Both conserved end residues are part of each CDR3. D genes are given only for firm matches. Clone size is not always given. Where it is, it says once, few, many or a class for expanded clones.

v_gene	abundance	j_gene	d_gene	CDR3nt	CDR3aa
TRBV20-1	.	TRBJ2-5	.	TGCAGTGCTAGTTCGCGGGGGACCCAGTACTTC	CSASSRGTQYF
TRBV11-2	.	TRBJ1-2	.	TGTGCCAGCAGCTTCCAGGGTTCCGGCTACACCTTC	CASSFQGSGYTF
TRBV5-1	.	TRBJ2-5	TRBD2	TGCGCCAGCTCCTCTAGCGGAGGGGCAGGGACCCAGTACTTC	CASSSSGGAGTQYF
TRBV4-2	many	TRBJ1-1	TRBD1	TGTGCCAGCAGCCAAGCCTCAAACAGGGGCGGGGAAGCTTTCTTT	CASSQASNRGGEAFF
TRBV5-1	.	TRBJ2-7	.	TGCGCCAGCAGCTTGGGCGTCGAACCCTCCTACGAGCAGTACTTC	CASSLGVEPSYEQYF
TRBV14	few	TRBJ2-1	TRBD2	TGTGCCAGCAGCTCCCTAGCGGGAGGATTCAATGAGCAGTTCTTC	CASSSLAGGFNEQFF
TRBV6-5	.	TRBJ2-5	TRBD1	TGTGCCAGCAGTTCGACAGGGGAAGAGACCCAGTACTTC	CASSSTGEETQYF
TRBV6-5	.	TRBJ2-1	TRBD2	TGTGCCAGCAGTTACTCGTTGGGACTAGCCTACAATGAGCAGTTCTTC	CASSYSLGLAYNEQFF
TRBV5-4	.	TRBJ2-5	.	TGTGCCAGCACTACAGGGAAGAGTCTGGTGGAGACCCAGTACTTC	CASTTGKSLVETQYF
TRBV19	.	TRBJ1-2	.	TGTGCCAGTAGTATCAGTGTTACCTATGGCTACACCTTC	CASSISVTYGYTF
TRBV5-4	few	TRBJ2-3	TRBD2	TGTGCCAGCAGCCGGGGACTAGCGGGAGCGATCTTAGATACGCAGTATTTT	CASSRGLAGAILDTQYF
TRBV6-6	.	TRBJ1-2	TRBD1	TGTGCCAGCAGTTACACCGTACAGGGGTCCTATGGCTACACCTTC	CASSYTVQGSYGYTF
TRBV18	.	TRBJ1-1	.	TGTGCCAGCTCACCAGAACAGCAATTAGAAGCTTTCTTT	CASSPEQQLEAFF
TRBV4-1	.	TRBJ2-1	TRBD2	TGCGCCAGCAGTCAAAGCGGGACTACCATAACCTACAATGAGCAGTTCTTC	CASSQSGTTITYNEQFF
TRBV5-5	.	TRBJ2-5	TRBD2	TGTGCCAGCAGCTCTCCGACTAGCGGGATAGAGAAAGTTTCCCGGGAGACCCAGTACTTC	CASSSPTSGIEKVSRETQYF
TRBV2	.	TRBJ2-5	.	TGTGCCAGCAGTGAGGGCTGGCAAGAGACCCAGTACTTC	CASSEGWQETQYF
TRBV14	.	TRBJ2-3	.	TGTGCCCCCCCCCGTGGGCCACCTCGTCCTTTT	CAPPRGPPRPF
TRBV21-1	.	TRBJ1-3	.	TGTGCCAGCAGCAAAGCGGGTTCGGGGGGAAACACCATATATTTT	CASSKAGSGGNTIYF
TRBV2	.	TRBJ2-1	TRBD1	TGTGCCATCCTTATCCCAGCCCGGGACAGGGGCAATGAGCAGTTCTTC	CAILIPARDRGNEQFF
TRBV28	.	TRBJ2-6	.	TGTGCCAGCAGCGGGAGTGGGGCCAACGTCCTGACTTTC	CASSGSGANVLTF
TRBV6-4	.	TRBJ2-5	.	TGTGCCAGCAGCAGGGTGTCGGGGACCCAGTACTTC	CASSRVSGTQYF
TRBV25-1	.	TRBJ2-2	.	TGTGCCAGCAGTGTAAATAGCGCCGGGGAGCTGTTTTTT	CASSVNSAGELFF
TRBV7-9	.	TRBJ2-7	TRBD2	TGTGCCAGCAGCTCGGGGACTAGCGGGGGGACCGAGCAGTACTTC	CASSSGTSGGTEQYF
TRBV9	few	TRBJ2-1	TRBD1	TGTGCCAGCAGCGCTACGGACAGGTATAATGAGCAGTTCTTC	CASSATDRYNEQFF
TRBV29-1	.	TRBJ2-1	TRBD1	TGCAGCGTTGTAGGGGGACAGTGGTCTAGCTCCTACAATGAGCAGTTCTTC	CSVVGGQWSSSYNEQFF
TRBV5-1	.	TRBJ2-1	TRBD2	TGCGCCAGCAGCTTGTCCGGCGGGAGCTCCTACAATGAGCAGTTCTTC	CASSLSGGSSYNEQFF
TRBV29-1	.	TRBJ2-3	.	TGCAGCGTTGTGGGGGGAGTCACAGATACGCAGTATTTT	CSVVGGVTDTQYF
TRBV4-1	.	TRBJ2-2	TRBD2	TGCGCCAGCAGCCCCGCCGGGCGGACTAGCTTGAGAGGGGAGCTGTTTTTT	CASSPAGRTSLRGELFF
TRBV9	.	TRBJ2-1	TRBD2	TGTGCCAGCAGCGTAACTAGCGGGACTATGAATGAGCAGTTCTTC	CASSVTSGTMNEQFF